These T cell receptor beta chains were read from a single sample in a study of T cells in Graves' hyperthyroidism and ophthalmopathy. Each CDR3 protein gets one entry after TCRdb re-called the multiplex PCR reads with MiXCR. The sample consists of 250,000 to 300,000 distinct CDR3 sequences, 15% of them appearing once. Material: blood. The source of these receptors is a woman in her forties or fifties with Graves' hyperthyroidism that later progressed to Graves' ophthalmopathy. Both conserved end residues are part of each CDR3. D genes are given only for firm matches. Clone size is stated in some rows and not others, as once, few, many or a class when expanded.

CDR3 protein: CASSERLGATNEKLFF
CDR3 DNA: TGTGCCAGCAGTGAAAGGTTGGGGGCAACTAATGAAAAACTGTTTTTT
V gene: TRBV6-1
J gene: TRBJ1-4
D gene: NA
clone size: NA

CDR3 protein: CASSLWANVLTF
CDR3 DNA: TGTGCCAGCAGCCTCTGGGCCAACGTCCTGACTTTC
V gene: TRBV7-6
J gene: TRBJ2-6
D gene: NA
clone size: NA

CDR3 protein: CSARDHLQSGNTIYF
CDR3 DNA: TGCAGTGCTAGAGATCATTTGCAGAGTGGAAACACCATATATTTT
V gene: TRBV20-1
J gene: TRBJ1-3
D gene: NA
clone size: many

CDR3 protein: CSALRLAGGVYEQYF
CDR3 DNA: TGCAGTGCTCTCCGACTAGCGGGAGGTGTCTACGAGCAGTACTTC
V gene: TRBV20-1
J gene: TRBJ2-7
D gene: TRBD2
clone size: many

CDR3 protein: CASKLAESDTQYF
CDR3 DNA: TGCGCCAGCAAACTAGCGGAATCAGATACGCAGTATTTT
V gene: TRBV5-1
J gene: TRBJ2-3
D gene: TRBD2
clone size: many

CDR3 protein: CASSVYTAGTQYF
CDR3 DNA: TGTGCCAGTAGTGTATACACTGCTGGGACCCAGTACTTC
V gene: TRBV19
J gene: TRBJ2-5
D gene: NA
clone size: few

CDR3 protein: CASTRTGADGYTF
CDR3 DNA: TGTGCCAGCACCCGGACAGGGGCCGATGGCTACACCTTC
V gene: TRBV2
J gene: TRBJ1-2
D gene: TRBD1
clone size: many

CDR3 protein: CASSEARGWTEAFF
CDR3 DNA: TGTGCCAGCAGTGAAGCTCGGGGGTGGACTGAAGCTTTCTTT
V gene: TRBV6-1
J gene: TRBJ1-1
D gene: NA
clone size: NA

CDR3 protein: CASSERPNYGYTF
CDR3 DNA: TGTGCCAGCAGTGAGCGCCCTAACTATGGCTACACCTTC
V gene: TRBV6-1
J gene: TRBJ1-2
D gene: NA
clone size: many

CDR3 protein: CASSHTSGRWETQYF
CDR3 DNA: TGTGCCAGCAGTCATACTAGCGGGAGATGGGAGACCCAGTACTTC
V gene: TRBV25-1
J gene: TRBJ2-5
D gene: TRBD2
clone size: few

CDR3 protein: CATSRELRGEWDEQFF
CDR3 DNA: TGTGCCACCAGCAGAGAATTGCGGGGGGAGTGGGATGAGCAGTTCTTC
V gene: TRBV15
J gene: TRBJ2-1
D gene: TRBD2
clone size: many

CDR3 protein: CASSVEGGPSDEQYF
CDR3 DNA: TGTGCCAGCAGCGTTGAGGGAGGGCCTTCGGACGAGCAGTACTTC
V gene: TRBV9
J gene: TRBJ2-7
D gene: TRBD2
clone size: NA

CDR3 protein: CASSHFRGDTEAFF
CDR3 DNA: TGCGCCAGCAGCCATTTTCGAGGGGACACTGAAGCTTTCTTT
V gene: TRBV4-1
J gene: TRBJ1-1
D gene: NA
clone size: few

CDR3 protein: CASSAGQDPYEQYF
CDR3 DNA: TGCGCCAGCAGCGCGGGGCAGGACCCCTACGAGCAGTACTTC
V gene: TRBV5-1
J gene: TRBJ2-7
D gene: NA
clone size: many

CDR3 protein: CATSMNLAGVYNEQFF
CDR3 DNA: TGTGCCACCAGTATGAATCTAGCGGGGGTATACAATGAGCAGTTCTTC
V gene: TRBV24-1
J gene: TRBJ2-1
D gene: TRBD2
clone size: NA